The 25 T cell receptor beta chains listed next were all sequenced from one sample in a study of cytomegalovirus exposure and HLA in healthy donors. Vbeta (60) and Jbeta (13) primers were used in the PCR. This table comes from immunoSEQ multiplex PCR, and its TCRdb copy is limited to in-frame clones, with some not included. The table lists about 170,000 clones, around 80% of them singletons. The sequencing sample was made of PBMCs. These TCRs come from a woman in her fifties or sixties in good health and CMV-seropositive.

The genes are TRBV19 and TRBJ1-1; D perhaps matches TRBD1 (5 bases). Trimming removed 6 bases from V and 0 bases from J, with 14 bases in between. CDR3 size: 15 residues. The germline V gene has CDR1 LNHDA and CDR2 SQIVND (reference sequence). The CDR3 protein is CASSGDSRLNTEAFF. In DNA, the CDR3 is TGTGCCAGTAGCGGAGACAGCCGGCTGAACACTGAAGCTTTCTTT. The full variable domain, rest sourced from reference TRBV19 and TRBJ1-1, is DGGITQSPKYLFRKEGQNVTLSCEQNLNHDAMYWYRQDPGQGLRLIYYSQIVNDFQKGDIAEGYSVSREKKESFPLTVTSAQKNPTAFYLCASSGDSRLNTEAFFGQGTRLTVV.

As DNA, the CDR3 is TGCGCCAGCAGCCAAGTCCCTCGTCGTGCAGATACGCAGTATTTT. Translated, it gives CASSQVPRRADTQYF. The chain combines TRBV4-3 with TRBJ2-3; the D is unclear. The CDR3 is made up of 15 amino acids. V dropped 1 base and J dropped 4 bases, with 12 bases sitting between them. The germline V gene has CDR1 LGHNA and CDR2 YSLEER.

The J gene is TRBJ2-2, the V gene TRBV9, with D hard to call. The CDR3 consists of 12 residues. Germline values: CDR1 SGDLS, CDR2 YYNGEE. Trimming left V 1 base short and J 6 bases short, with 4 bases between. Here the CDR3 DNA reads TGTGCCAGCAGCGTAAGAGCCGGGGAGCTGTTTTTT. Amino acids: CASSVRAGELFF.

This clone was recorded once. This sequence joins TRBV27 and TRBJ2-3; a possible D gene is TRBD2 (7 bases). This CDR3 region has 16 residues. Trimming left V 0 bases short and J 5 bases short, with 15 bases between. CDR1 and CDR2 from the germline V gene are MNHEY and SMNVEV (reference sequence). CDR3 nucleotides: TGTGCCAGCAGTTTATCTGCGGGGGCTATGGGAGATACGCAGTATTTT. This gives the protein CASSLSAGAMGDTQYF.

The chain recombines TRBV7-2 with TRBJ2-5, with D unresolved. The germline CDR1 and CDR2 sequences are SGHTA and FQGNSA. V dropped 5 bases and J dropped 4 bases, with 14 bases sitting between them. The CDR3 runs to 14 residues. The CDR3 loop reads CASSQWAALETQYF. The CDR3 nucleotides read TGTGCCAGCAGCCAGTGGGCAGCTCTAGAGACCCAGTACTTC.

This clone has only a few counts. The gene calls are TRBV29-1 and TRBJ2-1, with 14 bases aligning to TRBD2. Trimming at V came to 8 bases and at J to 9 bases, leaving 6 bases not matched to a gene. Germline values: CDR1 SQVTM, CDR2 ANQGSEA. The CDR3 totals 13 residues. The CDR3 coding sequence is TGCAGCCTGGGACTAGCGGGAGTAGGTGAGCAGTTCTTC. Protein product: CSLGLAGVGEQFF.

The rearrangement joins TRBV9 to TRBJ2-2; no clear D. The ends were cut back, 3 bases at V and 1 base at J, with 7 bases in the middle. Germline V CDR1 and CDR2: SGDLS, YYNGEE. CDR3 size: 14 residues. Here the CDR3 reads CASSAILNTGELFF. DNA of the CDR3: TGTGCCAGCAGCGCGATACTGAACACCGGGGAGCTGTTTTTT.

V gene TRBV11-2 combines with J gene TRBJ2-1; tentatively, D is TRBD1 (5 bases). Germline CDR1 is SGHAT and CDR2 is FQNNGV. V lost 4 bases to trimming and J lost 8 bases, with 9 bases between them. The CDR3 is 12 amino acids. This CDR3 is CASSSQGHEQFF. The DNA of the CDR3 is TGTGCCAGCAGCTCGCAGGGTCATGAGCAGTTCTTC.

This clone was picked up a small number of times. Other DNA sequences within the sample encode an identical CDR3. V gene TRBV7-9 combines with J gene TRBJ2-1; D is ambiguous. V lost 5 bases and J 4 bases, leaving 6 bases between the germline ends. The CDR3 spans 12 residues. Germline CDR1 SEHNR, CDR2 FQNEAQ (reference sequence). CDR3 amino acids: CASSPLYNEQFF. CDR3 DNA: TGTGCCAGCAGCCCCTTATACAATGAGCAGTTCTTC.

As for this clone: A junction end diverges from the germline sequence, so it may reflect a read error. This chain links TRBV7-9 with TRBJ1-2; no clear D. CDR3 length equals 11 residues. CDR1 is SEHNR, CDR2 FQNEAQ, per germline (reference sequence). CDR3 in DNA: TGTTCCAGCAGCTTATTCGATGGCTACACCTTC. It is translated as CSSSLFDGYTF.

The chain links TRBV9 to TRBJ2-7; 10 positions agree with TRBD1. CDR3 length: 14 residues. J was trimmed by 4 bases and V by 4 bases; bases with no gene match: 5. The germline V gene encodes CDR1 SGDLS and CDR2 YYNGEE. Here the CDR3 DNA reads TGTGCCAGCAGCACGGGGACAGGGGCTTACGAGCAGTACTTC. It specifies CASSTGTGAYEQYF.

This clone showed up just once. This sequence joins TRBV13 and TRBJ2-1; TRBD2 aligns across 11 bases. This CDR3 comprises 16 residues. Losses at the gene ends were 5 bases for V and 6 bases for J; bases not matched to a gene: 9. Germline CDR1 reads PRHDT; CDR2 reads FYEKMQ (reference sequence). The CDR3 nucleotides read TGTGCCAGCAGCCTCTATAGCGGGGGGGCGATCAATGAGCAGTTCTTC. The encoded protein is CASSLYSGGAINEQFF.

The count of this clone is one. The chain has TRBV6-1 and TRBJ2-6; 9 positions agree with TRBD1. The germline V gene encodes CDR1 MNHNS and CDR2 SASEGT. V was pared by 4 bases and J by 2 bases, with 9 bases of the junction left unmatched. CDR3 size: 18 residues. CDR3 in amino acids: CASSGRQGGPAGANVLTF. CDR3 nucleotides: TGTGCCAGCAGTGGGAGACAGGGGGGCCCGGCTGGGGCCAACGTCCTGACTTTC.

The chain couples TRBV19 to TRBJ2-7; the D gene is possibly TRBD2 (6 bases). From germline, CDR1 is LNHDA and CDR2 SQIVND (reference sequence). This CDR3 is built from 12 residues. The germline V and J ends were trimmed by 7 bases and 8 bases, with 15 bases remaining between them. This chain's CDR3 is CASKDGTGKQYF. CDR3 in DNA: TGTGCCAGTAAGGACGGGACTGGGAAGCAGTACTTC.

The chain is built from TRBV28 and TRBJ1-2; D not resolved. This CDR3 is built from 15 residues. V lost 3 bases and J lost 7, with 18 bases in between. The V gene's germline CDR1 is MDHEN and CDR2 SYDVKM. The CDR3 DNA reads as TGTGCCAGCAGTTTGGTGGGCCCTGGAAAGTCTGGCTACACCTTC. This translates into CASSLVGPGKSGYTF.

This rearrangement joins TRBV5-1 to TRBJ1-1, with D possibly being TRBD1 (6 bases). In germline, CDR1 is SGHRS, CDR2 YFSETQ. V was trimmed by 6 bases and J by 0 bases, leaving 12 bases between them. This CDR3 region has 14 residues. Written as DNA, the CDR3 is TGCGCCAGCAAAGGCGGACAGATGAACACTGAAGCTTTCTTT. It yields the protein CASKGGQMNTEAFF.

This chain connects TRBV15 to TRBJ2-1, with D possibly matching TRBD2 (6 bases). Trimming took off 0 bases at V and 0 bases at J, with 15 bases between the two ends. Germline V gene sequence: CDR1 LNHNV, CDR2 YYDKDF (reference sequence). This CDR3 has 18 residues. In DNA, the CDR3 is TGTGCCACCAGCAGAGAGGGAGGCCCGTTGAGCTCCTACAATGAGCAGTTCTTC. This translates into CATSREGGPLSSYNEQFF.

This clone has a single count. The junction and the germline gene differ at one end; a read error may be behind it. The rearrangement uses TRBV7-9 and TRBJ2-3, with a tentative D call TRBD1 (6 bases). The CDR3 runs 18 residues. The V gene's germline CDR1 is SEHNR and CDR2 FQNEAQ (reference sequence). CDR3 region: CSSSLRYSGASSTDTQYF. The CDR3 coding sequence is TGTTCCAGCAGCTTACGGTATTCAGGGGCTTCTAGCACAGATACGCAGTATTTT.

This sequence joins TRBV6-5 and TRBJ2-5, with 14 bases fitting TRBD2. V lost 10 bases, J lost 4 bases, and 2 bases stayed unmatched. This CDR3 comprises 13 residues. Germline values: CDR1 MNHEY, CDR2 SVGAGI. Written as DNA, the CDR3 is TGTGCCATCGGACTAGCGGGGGGAGAGACCCAGTACTTC. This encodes CAIGLAGGETQYF.

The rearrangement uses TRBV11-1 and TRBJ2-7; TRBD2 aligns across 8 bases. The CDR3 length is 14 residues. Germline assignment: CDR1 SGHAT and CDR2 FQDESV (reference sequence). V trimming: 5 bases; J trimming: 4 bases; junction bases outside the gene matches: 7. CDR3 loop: CASSAGRGWYEQYF. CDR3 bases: TGTGCCAGCAGCGCCGGGAGGGGGTGGTACGAGCAGTACTTC. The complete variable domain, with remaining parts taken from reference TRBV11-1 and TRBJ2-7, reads EAEVAQSPRYKITEKSQAVAFWCDPISGHATLYWYRQILGQGPELLVQFQDESVVDDSQLPKDRFSAERLKGVDSTLKIQPAELGDSAMYLCASSAGRGWYEQYFGPGTRLTVT.

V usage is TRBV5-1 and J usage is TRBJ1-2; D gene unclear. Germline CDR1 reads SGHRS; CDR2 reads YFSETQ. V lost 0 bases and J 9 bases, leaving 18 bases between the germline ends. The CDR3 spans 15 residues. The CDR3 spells CASSLGPGTFGRYTF. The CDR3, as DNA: TGCGCCAGCAGCTTGGGGCCGGGAACTTTTGGTCGCTACACCTTC.

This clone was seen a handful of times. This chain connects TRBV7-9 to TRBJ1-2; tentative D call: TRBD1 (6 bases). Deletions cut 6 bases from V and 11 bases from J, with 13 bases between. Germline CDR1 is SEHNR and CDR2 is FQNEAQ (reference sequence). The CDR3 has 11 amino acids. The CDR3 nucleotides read TGTGCCAGCAGTCTAGGACAGCCGTACACCTTC. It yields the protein CASSLGQPYTF.

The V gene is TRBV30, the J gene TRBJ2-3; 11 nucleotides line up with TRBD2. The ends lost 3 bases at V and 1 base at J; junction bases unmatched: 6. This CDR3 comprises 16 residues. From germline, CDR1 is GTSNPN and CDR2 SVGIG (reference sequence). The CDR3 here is CAWRWGSGGGTDTQYF. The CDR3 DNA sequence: TGTGCCTGGAGGTGGGGTAGCGGGGGGGGCACAGATACGCAGTATTTT.

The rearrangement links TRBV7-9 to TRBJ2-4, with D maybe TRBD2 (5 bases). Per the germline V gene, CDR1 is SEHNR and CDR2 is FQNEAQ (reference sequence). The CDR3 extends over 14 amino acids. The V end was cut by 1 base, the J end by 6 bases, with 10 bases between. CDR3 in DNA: TGTGCCAGCAGCTTAGTTACTGGGAGAAACATTCAGTACTTC. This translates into CASSLVTGRNIQYF.

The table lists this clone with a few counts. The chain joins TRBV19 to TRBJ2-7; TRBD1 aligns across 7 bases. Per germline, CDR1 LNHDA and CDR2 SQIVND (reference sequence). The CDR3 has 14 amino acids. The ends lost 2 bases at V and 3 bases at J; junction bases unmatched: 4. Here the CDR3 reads CASSILQGDYEQYF. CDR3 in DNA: TGTGCCAGTAGTATATTGCAGGGGGACTACGAGCAGTACTTC.